The rows below give T cell receptor beta chains drawn from one sample of a study of shared clonotypes between healthy human individuals. Profiling relied on immunoSEQ multiplex PCR, and the TCRdb table lists in-frame clones only, not all of them. The sample lists millions of clones, approximately 92% occurring once. Sequenced material: naive CD4+ T cells sorted from blood. These receptors were collected from a man aged 18 to 35 in good health. CDR3s leave out the opening cysteine and the closing phenylalanine or tryptophan.

v_call	j_call	cdr3_aa
TRBV6-1	TRBJ1-2	ASSLGRDRVYGYT
TRBV11-2	TRBJ2-1	ASSVSHNEQF
TRBV5-1	TRBJ2-1	ASSSQGYNEQF
TRBV5-1	TRBJ2-3	ASSFTDTQY
TRBV5-4	TRBJ1-2	ASNSATGSFYGYT
TRBV27	TRBJ2-5	ASSLSSGFKSSPTGGLETQY
TRBV7-2	TRBJ1-1	ASSFTVDTEAF
TRBV5-4	TRBJ2-5	ASSLKFGTREETQY
TRBV9	TRBJ1-2	ASSVNSWGSDYGYT
TRBV6-4	TRBJ1-1	ASSDSSGRKAF
TRBV12-5	TRBJ2-3	ASGLGRGLSTDTQY
TRBV4-1	TRBJ2-5	ASSQASTGGGETQY
TRBV4-2	TRBJ1-2	ASSHPGQGDYGYT
TRBV25-1	TRBJ2-2	ASSESPGQGPGELF
TRBV12-5	TRBJ2-2	ASGRGLADVSNTGELF
TRBV6-6	TRBJ1-5	ASSSAGASNQPQH
TRBV7-8	TRBJ2-7	ASSFISNEQY
TRBV18	TRBJ2-7	ASSGQGASYEQY
TRBV7-3	TRBJ2-3	ASSSGLAGADTQY
TRBV5-8	TRBJ1-2	ASRINRGHGYGYT
TRBV5-1	TRBJ1-1	ASSSPDRADTEAF
TRBV15	TRBJ2-7	ATSRGGTAFYEQY
TRBV7-9	TRBJ1-6	ASSLNLVTGENNSPLH
TRBV6-1	TRBJ2-7	ASSETGTGSYEQY
TRBV11-2	TRBJ2-7	ASSLASRGVHEQY
TRBV6-5	TRBJ2-4	ASRPTLLGKGIQY
TRBV9	TRBJ1-2	ASSPPGKFNYGYT
TRBV6-1	TRBJ2-5	ASSQRGVQETQY
TRBV6-1	TRBJ2-1	ASNLAGGINEQF
TRBV14	TRBJ2-5	ASSQSGGSTRAQY
TRBV5-5	TRBJ2-7	ASSWAGTKYYEQY
TRBV7-2	TRBJ1-2	ASSSMTAYYGYT
TRBV28	TRBJ2-5	ASSLSRGFSEETQY
TRBV30	TRBJ2-2	AWSVWPPAGELF
TRBV25-1	TRBJ2-5	ASSEYRGQQETQY
TRBV5-6	TRBJ1-2	ASSADRVLYGYT
TRBV4-1	TRBJ2-7	ASSHPGLRYEQY
TRBV19	TRBJ2-5	ASSGGTSGAQETQY
TRBV15	TRBJ2-5	ATSRLGFEETQY
TRBV27	TRBJ2-1	ASSLSSGGRNEQF
TRBV2	TRBJ2-3	ASSPDRASTDTQY
TRBV6-6	TRBJ2-3	ASSYVTGVPDTQY
TRBV19	TRBJ1-1	ASSIERGRTGTEAF
TRBV30	TRBJ1-5	AWSLGGNQPQH
TRBV28	TRBJ1-2	ASSSPGEGNYGYT
TRBV6-5	TRBJ2-1	ASTRGTSGSVEQF
TRBV6-1	TRBJ1-1	ASSLGRLNTEAF
TRBV10-3	TRBJ1-1	AISVTDYTEAF
TRBV7-2	TRBJ1-1	ASSLQGAATEAF
TRBV5-1	TRBJ2-2	ASSFRQGGIDYGELF
TRBV5-6	TRBJ1-2	ASSLQGSPNYGYT
TRBV10-3	TRBJ2-3	AIQRVGDSATDTQY
TRBV10-3	TRBJ2-2	AISVGTSGRSITGELF
TRBV18	TRBJ1-1	ASSPGPNTEAF